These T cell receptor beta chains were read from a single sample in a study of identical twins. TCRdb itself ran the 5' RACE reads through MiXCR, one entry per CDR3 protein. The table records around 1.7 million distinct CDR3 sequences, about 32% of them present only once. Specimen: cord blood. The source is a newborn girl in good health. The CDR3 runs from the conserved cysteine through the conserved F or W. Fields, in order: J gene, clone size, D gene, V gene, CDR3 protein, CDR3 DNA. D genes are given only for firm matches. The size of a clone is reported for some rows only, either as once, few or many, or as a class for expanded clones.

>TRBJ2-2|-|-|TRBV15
CATSRIGRLNTGELFF
TGTGCCACCAGCAGGATTGGCAGGCTGAACACCGGGGAGCTGTTTTTT
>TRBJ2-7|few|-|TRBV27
CASSTPSRRRPYEQYF
TGTGCCAGCAGTACTCCCTCCCGGCGCCGTCCCTACGAGCAGTACTTC
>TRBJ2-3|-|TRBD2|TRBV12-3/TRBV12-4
CASSSGRRGVSPSTDTQYF
TGTGCCAGCAGTAGCGGACGGCGGGGGGTCTCGCCAAGCACAGATACGCAGTATTTT
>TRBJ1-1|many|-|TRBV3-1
CASSQVRGNTEAFF
TGTGCCAGCAGCCAGGTTCGAGGGAACACTGAAGCTTTCTTT
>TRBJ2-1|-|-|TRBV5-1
CASSHPRGDNEQFF
TGCGCCAGCAGCCACCCTAGGGGTGACAATGAGCAGTTCTTC
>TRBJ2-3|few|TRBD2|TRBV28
CASSSAGVKDTQYF
TGTGCCAGCAGTTCTGCGGGAGTAAAGGATACGCAGTATTTT
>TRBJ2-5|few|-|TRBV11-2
CASSSRASNRETQYF
TGTGCCAGCAGCTCCCGGGCCTCCAATAGGGAGACCCAGTACTTC
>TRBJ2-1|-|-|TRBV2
CASMDGVSSYNEQFF
TGTGCCAGCATGGATGGGGTTAGCTCCTACAATGAGCAGTTCTTC
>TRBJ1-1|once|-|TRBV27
CALLGNTEAFF
TGTGCCCTGCTCGGGAACACTGAAGCTTTCTTT
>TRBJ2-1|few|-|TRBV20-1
CSARAKGLTYNEQFF
TGCAGTGCTAGAGCTAAGGGACTTACCTACAATGAGCAGTTCTTC
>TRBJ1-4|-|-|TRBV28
CASSLQGRENEKLFF
TGTGCCAGCAGTTTACAGGGCAGAGAGAATGAAAAACTGTTTTTT
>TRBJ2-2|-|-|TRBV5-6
CASGSTGELFF
TGTGCCAGCGGGAGTACCGGGGAGCTGTTTTTT
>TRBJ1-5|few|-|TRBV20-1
CSARRDRYNQPQHF
TGCAGTGCTAGACGAGACAGGTACAATCAGCCCCAGCATTTT
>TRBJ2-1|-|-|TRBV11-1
CASSLLPSGAGYNEQFF
TGTGCCAGCAGCTTACTCCCATCGGGTGCGGGTTACAATGAGCAGTTCTTC
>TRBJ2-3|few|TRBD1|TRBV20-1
CSAIRLQGADTQYF
TGCAGTGCCATCCGGCTGCAGGGGGCAGATACGCAGTATTTT
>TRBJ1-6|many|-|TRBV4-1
CASSQAGNSPLHF
TGTGCCAGCAGCCAAGCCGGGAACTCACCCCTCCACTTT
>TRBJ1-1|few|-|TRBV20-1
CSARVGQKAFF
TGCAGTGCTAGAGTCGGACAGAAAGCTTTCTTT
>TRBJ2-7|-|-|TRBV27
CVSSFRSTASYEQYF
TGTGTCAGCAGTTTCCGATCGACCGCCTCCTACGAGCAGTACTTC
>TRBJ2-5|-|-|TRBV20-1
CSARGITGEETQYF
TGCAGTGCTAGAGGGATTACGGGGGAAGAGACCCAGTACTTC
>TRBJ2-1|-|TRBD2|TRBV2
CASIPLTPGLGDNEQFF
TGTGCCAGCATCCCATTAACACCGGGACTAGGGGACAATGAGCAGTTCTTC
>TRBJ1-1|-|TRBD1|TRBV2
CASRGQGMNTEAFF
TGTGCCAGCAGGGGACAGGGGATGAACACTGAAGCTTTCTTT
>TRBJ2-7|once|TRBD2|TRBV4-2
CASSQDGLAGQYF
TGTGCCAGCAGCCAAGATGGACTAGCGGGGCAGTACTTC
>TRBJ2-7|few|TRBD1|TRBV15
CATSINDWTGSYEQYF
TGTGCCACCAGCATCAACGATTGGACAGGGTCATACGAGCAGTACTTC
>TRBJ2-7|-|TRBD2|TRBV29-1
CSALTSGLTYEQYF
TGCAGCGCCCTGACTAGCGGTCTCACCTACGAGCAGTACTTC
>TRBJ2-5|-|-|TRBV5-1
CASSLDRGPSWEAQYF
TGCGCCAGCAGCTTGGATCGCGGCCCCTCTTGGGAGGCCCAGTACTTC
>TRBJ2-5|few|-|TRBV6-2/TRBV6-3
CASSYGGGRQETQYF
TGTGCCAGCAGTTACGGCGGAGGTCGGCAAGAGACCCAGTACTTC
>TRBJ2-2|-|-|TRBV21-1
CASTKRGGTGELFF
TGTGCCAGCACTAAAAGGGGGGGTACCGGGGAGCTGTTTTTT
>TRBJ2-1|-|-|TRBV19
CASSMWQGGNEQFF
TGTGCCAGTAGTATGTGGCAGGGGGGCAATGAGCAGTTCTTC
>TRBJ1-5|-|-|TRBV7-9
CASRGKEGQPQHF
TGTGCCAGCCGAGGAAAGGAGGGCCAGCCCCAGCATTTT
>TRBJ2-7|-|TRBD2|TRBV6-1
CASFLGLAGNEQYF
TGTGCCAGCTTTCTCGGGCTAGCGGGCAATGAGCAGTACTTC
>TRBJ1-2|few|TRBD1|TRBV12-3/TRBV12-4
CASSFTETGGYTF
TGTGCCAGCAGTTTTACCGAGACAGGGGGCTACACCTTC
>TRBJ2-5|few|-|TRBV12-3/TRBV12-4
CASSFKPARARETQYF
TGTGCCAGCAGTTTCAAACCGGCAAGGGCCAGGGAGACCCAGTACTTC
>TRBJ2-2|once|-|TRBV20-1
CSALLAGTLGGELFF
TGCAGTGCTCTTCTGGCCGGGACCTTAGGCGGGGAGCTGTTTTTT
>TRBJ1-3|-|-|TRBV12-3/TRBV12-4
CASSPPQLVLVSGNTIYF
TGTGCCAGCAGCCCCCCTCAACTTGTCCTGGTCTCTGGAAACACCATATATTTT
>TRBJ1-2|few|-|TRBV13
CASSSPVLGGNYGYTF
TGTGCCAGCAGCTCCCCTGTTTTGGGGGGGAACTATGGCTACACCTTC
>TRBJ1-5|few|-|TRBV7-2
CASSLVQGDQPQHF
TGTGCCAGCAGCTTAGTACAGGGTGATCAGCCCCAGCATTTT
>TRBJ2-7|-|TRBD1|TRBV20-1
CSANLDRVGEQYF
TGCAGCGCTAATCTCGACAGGGTCGGCGAGCAGTACTTC
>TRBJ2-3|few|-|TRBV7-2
CASSLGFTSTDTQYF
TGTGCCAGCAGCTTGGGATTTACTAGCACAGATACGCAGTATTTT
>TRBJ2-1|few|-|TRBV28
CASSLEGPPYNEQFF
TGTGCCAGCAGTTTGGAAGGGCCCCCATACAATGAGCAGTTCTTC
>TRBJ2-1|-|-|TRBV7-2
CASSLVSTSQFF
TGTGCCAGCAGCTTAGTCTCCACCTCGCAGTTCTTC
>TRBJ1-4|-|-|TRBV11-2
CTSSLESRANEKLFF
TGTACCAGTAGCTTAGAGAGCAGAGCTAATGAAAAACTGTTTTTT
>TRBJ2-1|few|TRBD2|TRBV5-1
CASSLVGTSGTGYNEQFF
TGCGCCAGCAGCTTGGTAGGGACTAGCGGGACGGGCTACAATGAGCAGTTCTTC
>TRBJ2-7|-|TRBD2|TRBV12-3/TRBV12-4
CASSPVRTSAYEQYF
TGTGCCAGCAGTCCCGTCAGGACTAGCGCCTACGAGCAGTACTTC
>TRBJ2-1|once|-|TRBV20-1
CSTRDMGGPAYNEQFF
TGCAGTACTAGAGATATGGGGGGGCCCGCCTACAATGAGCAGTTCTTC
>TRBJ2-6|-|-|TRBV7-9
CASGPYSPNVLTF
TGTGCCAGCGGACCTTATTCACCCAACGTCCTGACTTTC
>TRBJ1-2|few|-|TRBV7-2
CASSLAALNYGYTF
TGTGCCAGCAGCTTAGCGGCACTTAACTATGGCTACACCTTC
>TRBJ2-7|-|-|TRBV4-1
CASSQDLATGEQYF
TGCGCCAGCAGCCAAGATCTAGCCACTGGTGAGCAGTACTTC
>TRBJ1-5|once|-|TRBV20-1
CSVRPFGVHNQPQHF
TGCAGTGTTAGGCCTTTTGGGGTTCACAATCAGCCCCAGCATTTT
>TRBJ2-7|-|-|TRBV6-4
CASSAWTLPIDYEQYF
TGTGCCAGCAGTGCGTGGACCTTACCAATAGACTACGAGCAGTACTTC
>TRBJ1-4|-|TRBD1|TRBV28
CASSPPGQGGLKLFF
TGTGCCAGCAGTCCCCCGGGACAGGGAGGGTTAAAACTGTTTTTT
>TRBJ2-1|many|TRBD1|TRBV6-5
CASSYSGTGGYNEQFF
TGTGCCAGCAGTTACTCCGGGACAGGGGGCTACAATGAGCAGTTCTTC
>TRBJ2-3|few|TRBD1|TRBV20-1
CSARALQGGTDTQYF
TGCAGTGCTAGGGCCTTACAGGGGGGCACAGATACGCAGTATTTT
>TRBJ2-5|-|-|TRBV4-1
CASSSLFSYNEQYF
TGCGCCAGCAGCAGTCTCTTCTCCTACAATGAGCAGTACTTC
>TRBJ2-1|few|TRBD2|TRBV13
CASSPPRTSTPFF
TGTGCCAGCAGCCCCCCCAGGACTAGCACCCCGTTCTTC